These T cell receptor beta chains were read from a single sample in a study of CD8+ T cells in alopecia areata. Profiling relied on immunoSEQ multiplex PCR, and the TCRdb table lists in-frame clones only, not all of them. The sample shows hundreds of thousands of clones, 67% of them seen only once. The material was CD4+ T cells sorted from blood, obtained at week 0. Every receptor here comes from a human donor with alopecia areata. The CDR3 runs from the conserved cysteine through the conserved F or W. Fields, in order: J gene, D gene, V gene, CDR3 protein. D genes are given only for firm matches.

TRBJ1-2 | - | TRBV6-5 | CASSPQGFGGYTF
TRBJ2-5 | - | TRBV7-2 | CASSLARGGGQETQYF
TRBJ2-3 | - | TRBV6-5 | CASSYSRQNTQYF
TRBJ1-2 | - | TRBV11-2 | CASSMDGANYGYTF
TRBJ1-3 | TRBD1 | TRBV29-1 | CSVAGTVSGNTIYF
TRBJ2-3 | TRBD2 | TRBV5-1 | CASSLSLAGTRFQYF
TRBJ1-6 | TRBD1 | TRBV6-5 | CASSGTGFYNSPLHF
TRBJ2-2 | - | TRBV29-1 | CSARTVNTGELFF
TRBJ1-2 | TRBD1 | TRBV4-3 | CASSLRSGTGTYGYTF
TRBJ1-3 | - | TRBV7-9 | CASSLLSGWAANGNTIYF
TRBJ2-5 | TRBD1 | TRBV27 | CASSLSSWDRQETQYF
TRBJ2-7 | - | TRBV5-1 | CASSLEWGGGEQYF
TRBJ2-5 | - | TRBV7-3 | CASSPPGVDYQETQYF
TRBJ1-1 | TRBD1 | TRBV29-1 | CSARDRENTEAFF